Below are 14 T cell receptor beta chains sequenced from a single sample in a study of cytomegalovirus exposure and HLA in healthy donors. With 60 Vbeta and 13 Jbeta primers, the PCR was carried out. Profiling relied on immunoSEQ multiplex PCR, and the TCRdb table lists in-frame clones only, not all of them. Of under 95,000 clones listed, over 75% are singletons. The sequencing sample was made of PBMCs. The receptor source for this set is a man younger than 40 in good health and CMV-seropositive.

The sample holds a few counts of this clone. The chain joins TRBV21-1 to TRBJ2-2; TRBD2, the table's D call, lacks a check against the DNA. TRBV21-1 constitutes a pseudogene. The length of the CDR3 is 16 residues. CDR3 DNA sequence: TGTGCCAGCAGCAAACAGCCGACTAGCGAGACCGGGGAGCTGTTTTTT. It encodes CASSKQPTSETGELFF.

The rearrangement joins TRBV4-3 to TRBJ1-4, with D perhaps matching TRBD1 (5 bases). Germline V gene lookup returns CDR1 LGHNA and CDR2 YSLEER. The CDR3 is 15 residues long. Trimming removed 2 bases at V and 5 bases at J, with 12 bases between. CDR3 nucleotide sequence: TGCGCCAGCAGCCAACCCGGGACTTTAAATGAAAAACTGTTTTTT. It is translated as CASSQPGTLNEKLFF.

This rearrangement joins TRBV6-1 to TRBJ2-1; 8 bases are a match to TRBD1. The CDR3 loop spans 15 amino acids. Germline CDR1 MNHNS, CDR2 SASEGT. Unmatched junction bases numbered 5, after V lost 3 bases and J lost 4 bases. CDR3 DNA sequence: TGTGCCAGCAGTGACGAAACAGGGGGTTACAATGAGCAGTTCTTC. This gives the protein CASSDETGGYNEQFF.

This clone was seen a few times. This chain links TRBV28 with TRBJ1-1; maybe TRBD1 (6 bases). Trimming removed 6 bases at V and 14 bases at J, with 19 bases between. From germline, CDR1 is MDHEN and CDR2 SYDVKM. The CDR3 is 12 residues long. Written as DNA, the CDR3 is TGTGCCAGCAGCGGTCGGACAGCCATCTCCTTCTTT. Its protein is CASSGRTAISFF. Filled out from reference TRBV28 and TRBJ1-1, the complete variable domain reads DVKVTQSSRYLVKRTGEKVFLECVQDMDHENMFWYRQDPGLGLRLIYFSYDVKMKEKGDIPEGYSVSREKKERFSLILESASTNQTSMYLCASSGRTAISFFGQGTRLTVV.

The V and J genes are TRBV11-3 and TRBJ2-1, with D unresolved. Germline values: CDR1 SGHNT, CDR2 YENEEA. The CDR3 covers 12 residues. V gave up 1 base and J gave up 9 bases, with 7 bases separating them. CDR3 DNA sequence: TGTGCCAGCAGCTTAGGCAACAGTGAGCAGTTCTTC. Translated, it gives CASSLGNSEQFF.

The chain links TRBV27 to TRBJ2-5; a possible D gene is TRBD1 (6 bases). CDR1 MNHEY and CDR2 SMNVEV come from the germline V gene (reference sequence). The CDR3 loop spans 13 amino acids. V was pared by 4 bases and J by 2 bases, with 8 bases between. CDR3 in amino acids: CASSSDSQETQYF. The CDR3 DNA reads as TGTGCCAGCAGTTCGGACAGTCAAGAGACCCAGTACTTC.

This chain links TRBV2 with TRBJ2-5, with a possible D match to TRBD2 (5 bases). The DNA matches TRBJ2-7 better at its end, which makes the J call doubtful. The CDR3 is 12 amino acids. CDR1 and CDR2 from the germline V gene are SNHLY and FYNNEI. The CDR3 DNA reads TGTGCCAGCAGTGGAGAGGGCTACGAGCAGTACTTC. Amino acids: CASSGEGYEQYF.

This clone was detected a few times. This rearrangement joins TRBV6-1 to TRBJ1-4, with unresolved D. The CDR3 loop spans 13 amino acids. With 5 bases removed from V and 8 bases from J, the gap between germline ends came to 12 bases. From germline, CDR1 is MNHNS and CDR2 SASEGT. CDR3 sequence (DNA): TGTGCCAGCAGTCCCAGACTCGGAGAAAAACTGTTTTTT. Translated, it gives CASSPRLGEKLFF.

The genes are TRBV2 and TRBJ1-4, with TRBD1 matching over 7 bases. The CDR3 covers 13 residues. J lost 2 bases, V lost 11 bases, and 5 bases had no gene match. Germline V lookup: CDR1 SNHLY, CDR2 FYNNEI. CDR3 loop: CASTGVTNEKLFF. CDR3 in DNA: TGTGCCTCCACAGGGGTTACTAATGAAAAACTGTTTTTT.

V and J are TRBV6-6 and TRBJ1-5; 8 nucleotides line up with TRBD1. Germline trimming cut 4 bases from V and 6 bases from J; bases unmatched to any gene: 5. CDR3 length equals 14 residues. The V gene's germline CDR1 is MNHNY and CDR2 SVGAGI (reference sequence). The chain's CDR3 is CASSSGQGSQPQHF. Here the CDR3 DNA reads TGTGCCAGCAGTTCTGGACAGGGTAGTCAGCCCCAGCATTTT.

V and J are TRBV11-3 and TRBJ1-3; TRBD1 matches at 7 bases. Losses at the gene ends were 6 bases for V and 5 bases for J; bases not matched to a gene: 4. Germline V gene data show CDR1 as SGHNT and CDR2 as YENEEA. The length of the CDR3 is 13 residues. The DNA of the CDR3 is TGTGCCAGCAGTTTGACAGGGCGAAACACCATATATTTT. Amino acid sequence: CASSLTGRNTIYF.

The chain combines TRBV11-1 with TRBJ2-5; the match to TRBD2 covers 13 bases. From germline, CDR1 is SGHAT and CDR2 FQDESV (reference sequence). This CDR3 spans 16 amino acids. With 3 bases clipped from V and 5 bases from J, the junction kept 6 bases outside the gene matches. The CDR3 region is CASSLWGTSGTETQYF. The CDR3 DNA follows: TGTGCCAGCAGCTTGTGGGGGACTAGCGGGACGGAGACCCAGTACTTC.

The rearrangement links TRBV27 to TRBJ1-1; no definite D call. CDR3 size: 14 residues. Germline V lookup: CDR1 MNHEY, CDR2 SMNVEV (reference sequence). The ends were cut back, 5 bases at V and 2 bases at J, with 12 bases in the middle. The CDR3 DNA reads TGTGCCAGCAGTCTCAACGGGTACAACACTGAAGCTTTCTTT. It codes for CASSLNGYNTEAFF.

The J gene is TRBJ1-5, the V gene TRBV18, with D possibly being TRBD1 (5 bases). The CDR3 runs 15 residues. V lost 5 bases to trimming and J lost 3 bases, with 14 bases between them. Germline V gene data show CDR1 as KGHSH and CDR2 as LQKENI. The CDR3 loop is CASSDEQAHNQPQHF. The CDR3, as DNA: TGTGCCAGCTCAGATGAACAGGCGCACAATCAGCCCCAGCATTTT.